This T cell receptor (beta chain) is drawn from a study of spatial heterogeneity in lung cancer. Turning to the study itself: There were consistently more beta-chain sequences detected than alpha-chain sequences.

The CDR3 has 17 amino acids. Germline-derived CDR1 and CDR2 are SEHNR and FQNEAQ (reference sequence). The J segment lost 2 bases and the V segment lost 5 bases, leaving 8 bases of the junction unmatched. Described time point: sample taken at primary tumor resection. Samples came from about 72 TRACERx patients with untreated early-stage lung cancer. General study findings and limits: One measure, the expanded intratumoral alpha and beta TCR count, tracked tumor mutation counts.

In this sample, this clonotype turned up many times. As yet, its antigen is unknown. TCRdb independently ran MiXCR on the 5' RACE reads; one entry per CDR3 protein. The profile shows about 100,000 distinct CDR3 sequences, under 4.5% of them singletons. The sample was lung tumor tissue, taken at surgery. The sequence derives from a male donor with early-stage non-small cell lung cancer. This chain connects TRBV7-9 to TRBJ2-5; 13 bases map to TRBD2. The CDR3 loop is CASSHGLAGVEQETQYF. The DNA for the CDR3 is TGTGCCAGCAGCCACGGACTAGCGGGAGTTGAGCAAGAGACCCAGTACTTC.